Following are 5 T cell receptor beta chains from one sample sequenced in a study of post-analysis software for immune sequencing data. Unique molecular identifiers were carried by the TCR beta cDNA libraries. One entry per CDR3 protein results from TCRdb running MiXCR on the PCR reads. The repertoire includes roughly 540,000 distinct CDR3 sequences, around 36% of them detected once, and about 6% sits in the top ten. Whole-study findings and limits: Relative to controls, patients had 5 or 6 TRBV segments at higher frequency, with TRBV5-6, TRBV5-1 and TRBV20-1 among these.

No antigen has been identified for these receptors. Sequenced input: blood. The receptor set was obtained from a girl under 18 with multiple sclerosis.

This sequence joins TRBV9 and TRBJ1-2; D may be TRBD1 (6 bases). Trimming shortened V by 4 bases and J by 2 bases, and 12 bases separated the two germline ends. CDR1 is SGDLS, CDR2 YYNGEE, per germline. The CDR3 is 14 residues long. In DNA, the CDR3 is TGTGCCAGCAGCTCAGGGGAGGACAACTATGGCTACACCTTC. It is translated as CASSSGEDNYGYTF.

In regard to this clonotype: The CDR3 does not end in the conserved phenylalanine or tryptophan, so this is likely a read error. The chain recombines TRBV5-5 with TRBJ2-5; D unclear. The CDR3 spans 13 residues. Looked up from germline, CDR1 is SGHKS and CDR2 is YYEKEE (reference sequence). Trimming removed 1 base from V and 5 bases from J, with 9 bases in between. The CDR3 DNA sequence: TGTGCCAGCAGCTTGCCTCCCTTCGAGACCCAGTACTGC. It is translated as CASSLPPFETQYC.

CDR3 loop: CASTRGTDGYTF. CDR3 DNA: TGTGCCAGCACCAGGGGAACTGATGGCTACACCTTC. This chain links TRBV6-1 with TRBJ1-2; D is perhaps TRBD1 (6 bases). CDR1 is MNHNS and CDR2 is SASEGT in the germline V gene. The CDR3 length is 12 residues. V was cut by 7 bases and J by 6 bases, with 12 bases left in between.

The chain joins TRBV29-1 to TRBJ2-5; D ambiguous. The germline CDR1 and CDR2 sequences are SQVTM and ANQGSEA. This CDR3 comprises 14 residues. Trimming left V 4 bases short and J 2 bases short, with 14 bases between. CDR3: CSVARGIGQETQYF. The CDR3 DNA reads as TGCAGCGTTGCACGTGGGATTGGACAAGAGACCCAGTACTTC.

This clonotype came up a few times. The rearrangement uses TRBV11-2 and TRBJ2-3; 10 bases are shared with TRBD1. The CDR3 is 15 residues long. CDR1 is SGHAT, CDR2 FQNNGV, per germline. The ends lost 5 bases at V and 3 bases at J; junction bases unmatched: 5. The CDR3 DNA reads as TGTGCCAGCAGCCCGAGGGGACAGGGGACAGATACGCAGTATTTT. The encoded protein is CASSPRGQGTDTQYF.